This TCR beta chain was sequenced in a study of shared clonotypes between healthy human individuals. Assay runs were performed at deep level. Data came from immunoSEQ multiplex PCR; TCRdb stores just in-frame clones and leaves some out. The sample lists over a million clones; 60% to 80% were seen once. Germline lookup yields CDR1 LNHNV and CDR2 YYDKDF (reference sequence). The CDR3 contains 14 residues. V was pared by 8 bases and J by 6 bases, with 7 bases of the junction left unmatched. The source material was memory CD4+ T cells sorted from blood. Regarding subset: CD45RA-negative fraction. The source of this sequence is a man aged 18-30 years in good health. V usage is TRBV15 and J usage is TRBJ1-6, with TRBD1 matching 7 bases. CDR3 in DNA: TGTGCCACCCGGATGGGACAGCCTAATTCACCCCTCCACTTT. It specifies CATRMGQPNSPLHF.